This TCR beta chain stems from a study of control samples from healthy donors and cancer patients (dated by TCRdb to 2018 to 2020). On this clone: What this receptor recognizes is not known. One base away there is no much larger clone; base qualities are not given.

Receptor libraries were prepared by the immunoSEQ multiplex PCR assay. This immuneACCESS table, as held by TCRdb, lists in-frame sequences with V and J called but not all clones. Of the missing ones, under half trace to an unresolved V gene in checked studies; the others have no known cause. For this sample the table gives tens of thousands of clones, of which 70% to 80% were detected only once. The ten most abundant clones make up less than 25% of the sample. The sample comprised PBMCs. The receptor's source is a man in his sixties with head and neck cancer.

The nucleotides are TGTGCCAGCAGTTTCGGACTAGCGGGAGGGCAAGAGACCCAGTACTTC. Its protein is CASSFGLAGGQETQYF. Recombination linked TRBV28 to TRBJ2-5; 15 of the junction bases match TRBD2. The germline V gene provides CDR1 MDHEN and CDR2 SYDVKM. CDR3 length: 16 amino acids, cysteine to phenylalanine. Only the CDR3 portion is preserved as DNA: 48 bases, with reading frame beginning at the first base. V loses 3 bases at its end and J loses 2 bases; junction bases beyond the gene matches: 1. The reference TRBV28 and TRBJ2-5 proteins fill in what lies around the CDR3, so the full variable domain reads DVKVTQSSRYLVKRTGEKVFLECVQDMDHENMFWYRQDPGLGLRLIYFSYDVKMKEKGDIPEGYSVSREKKERFSLILESASTNQTSMYLCASSFGLAGGQETQYFGPGTRLLVL.